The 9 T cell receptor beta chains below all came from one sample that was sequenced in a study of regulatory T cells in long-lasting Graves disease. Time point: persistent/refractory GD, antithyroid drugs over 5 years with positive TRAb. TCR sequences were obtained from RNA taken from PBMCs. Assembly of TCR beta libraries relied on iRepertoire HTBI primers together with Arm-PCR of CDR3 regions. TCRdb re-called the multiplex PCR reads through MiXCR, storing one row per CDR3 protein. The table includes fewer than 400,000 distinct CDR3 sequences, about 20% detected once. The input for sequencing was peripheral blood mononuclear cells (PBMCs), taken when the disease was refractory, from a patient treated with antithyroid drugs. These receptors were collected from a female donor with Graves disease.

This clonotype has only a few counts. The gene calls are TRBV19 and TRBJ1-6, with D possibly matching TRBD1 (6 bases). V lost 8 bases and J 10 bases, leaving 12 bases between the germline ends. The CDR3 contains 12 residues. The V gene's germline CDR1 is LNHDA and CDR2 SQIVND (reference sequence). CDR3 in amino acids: CASAQGLSPLHF. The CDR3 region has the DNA TGTGCCAGTGCTCAGGGGCTCTCACCCCTCCACTTT.

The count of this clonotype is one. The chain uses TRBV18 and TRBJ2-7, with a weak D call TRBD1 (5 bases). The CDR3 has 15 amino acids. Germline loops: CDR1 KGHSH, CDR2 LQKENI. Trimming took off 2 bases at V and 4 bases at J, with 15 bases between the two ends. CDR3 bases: TGTGCCAGCTCACCAACTCCCCAGGGAACATACGAGCAGTACTTC. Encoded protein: CASSPTPQGTYEQYF.

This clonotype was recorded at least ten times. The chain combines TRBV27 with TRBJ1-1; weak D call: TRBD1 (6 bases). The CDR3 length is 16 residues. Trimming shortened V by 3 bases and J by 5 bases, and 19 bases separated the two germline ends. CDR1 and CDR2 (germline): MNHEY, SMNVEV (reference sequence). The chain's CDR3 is CASSFAKGGYETEAFF. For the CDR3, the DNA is TGTGCCAGCAGTTTCGCCAAGGGGGGCTATGAGACTGAAGCTTTCTTT.

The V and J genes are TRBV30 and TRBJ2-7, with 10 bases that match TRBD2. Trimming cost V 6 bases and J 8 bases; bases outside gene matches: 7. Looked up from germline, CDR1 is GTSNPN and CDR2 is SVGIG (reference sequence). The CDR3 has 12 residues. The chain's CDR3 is CACSTSGPQQYF. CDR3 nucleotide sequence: TGTGCCTGCTCGACTAGCGGGCCACAGCAGTACTTC.

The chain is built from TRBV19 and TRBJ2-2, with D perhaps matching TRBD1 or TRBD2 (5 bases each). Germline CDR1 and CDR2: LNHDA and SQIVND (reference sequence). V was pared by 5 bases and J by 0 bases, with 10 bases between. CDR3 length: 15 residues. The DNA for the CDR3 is TGTGCCAGTAGTCACAGGACTTCGAACACCGGGGAGCTGTTTTTT. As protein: CASSHRTSNTGELFF.

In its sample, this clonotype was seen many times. CDR3 sequence: CASSLSGDTEAFF. The CDR3 DNA follows: TGTGCCAGCAGTTTGTCAGGGGATACTGAAGCTTTCTTT. The chain links TRBV27 to TRBJ1-1, with D possibly being TRBD1 (6 bases). CDR3 length: 13 amino acids. From germline, CDR1 is MNHEY and CDR2 SMNVEV (reference sequence). The V and J ends lost 3 bases and 5 bases respectively, with 10 bases between them.

The CDR3 loop reads CASSYFRDRGYEQYF. The CDR3 coding sequence is TGTGCCAGCAGTTACTTCCGGGACAGGGGCTACGAGCAGTACTTC. The rearrangement uses TRBV6-2 or TRBV6-3 and TRBJ2-7; 10 bases are a match to TRBD1. Germline values: CDR1 MNHEY, CDR2 SVGEGT. The V gene end was trimmed by 1 base and the J gene end by 3 bases; junction bases not matched to a gene: 3. The CDR3 loop spans 15 amino acids.

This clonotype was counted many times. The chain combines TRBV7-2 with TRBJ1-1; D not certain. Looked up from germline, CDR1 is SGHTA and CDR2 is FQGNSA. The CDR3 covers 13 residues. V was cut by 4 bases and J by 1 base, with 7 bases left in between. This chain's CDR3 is CASSWTRNTEAFF. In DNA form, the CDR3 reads TGTGCCAGCAGCTGGACGAGGAACACTGAAGCTTTCTTT. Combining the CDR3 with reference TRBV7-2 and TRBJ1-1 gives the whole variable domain GAGVSQSPSNKVTEKGKDVELRCDPISGHTALYWYRQSLGQGLEFLIYFQGNSAPDKSGLPSDRFSAERTGGSVSTLTIQRTQQEDSAVYLCASSWTRNTEAFFGQGTRLTVV.

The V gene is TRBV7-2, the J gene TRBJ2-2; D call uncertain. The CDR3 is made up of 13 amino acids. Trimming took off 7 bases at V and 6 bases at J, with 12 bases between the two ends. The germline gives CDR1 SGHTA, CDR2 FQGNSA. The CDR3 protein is CASTPRVAGELFF. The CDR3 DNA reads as TGTGCCAGCACCCCTAGGGTGGCCGGGGAGCTGTTTTTT.